This T cell receptor (beta chain) was sequenced in a study of cytomegalovirus exposure and HLA in healthy donors. Findings of the study overall: Most of the TCR beta V segments (in an earlier analysis) were productive either about 87% or about 30% of the time. A later examination showed that TCR association rates differed by HLA locus, with DRB1 most and HLA-C fewest.

Primers for the PCR totalled 60 Vbeta and 13 Jbeta. Libraries were prepared by immunoSEQ multiplex PCR; TCRdb keeps only in-frame clonotypes and omits some of them. The data show fewer than 120,000 clones, 65% to 85% seen once. On this clone itself: Its antigen is not known.

This CDR3 spans 14 amino acids. CDR1 is SGHRS and CDR2 is YFSETQ in the germline V gene. Unmatched junction bases numbered 7, after V lost 4 bases and J lost 4 bases. This TCR was sampled from a man aged 25-45 years in good health and CMV-seropositive. The chain couples TRBV5-1 to TRBJ2-7; TRBD1 matches at 8 bases. Sequenced material: PBMCs. This CDR3 reads CASSPTGEVYEQYF. The CDR3 DNA reads TGCGCCAGCAGCCCGACAGGGGAAGTGTACGAGCAGTACTTC.